This TCR beta chain was retrieved from a study of cytomegalovirus exposure and HLA in healthy donors. General observations from the study: In most subjects, TCR beta sequences reportedly gave accurate predictions of HLA-A and HLA-B alleles.

Germline CDR1 and CDR2: MNHEY and SMNVEV (reference sequence). The CDR3 is made up of 13 amino acids. The V end lost 5 bases, the J end lost 2 bases, and 10 bases lay between the germline ends. Notes on this clone: Its target is unknown.

The PCR made use of 60 Vbeta and 13 Jbeta primers. Method: immunoSEQ multiplex PCR; TCRdb's copy keeps in-frame clones and lacks some. The table for this sample gives some 41,000 clones. This sequence was found in a man younger than 45 in good health and CMV-seronegative. The chain links TRBV27 to TRBJ2-7; D is possibly TRBD1 (6 bases). The sequenced sample was PBMCs. The CDR3 region is CASSHGTTYEQYF. The CDR3 DNA reads TGTGCCAGCAGTCACGGGACAACCTACGAGCAGTACTTC.